A selection of T cell receptor beta chains follows, all from one sample in a study of shared clonotypes between healthy human individuals. The repertoire was sequenced with immunoSEQ multiplex PCR; TCRdb's copy has only in-frame clones and lacks some. Of about 2 million clones detected, 90% to 95% appear once; the ten largest clones hold more than 0.1%. Sequenced material: naive CD4+ T cells sorted from blood. Every receptor here comes from a man between 18 and 35 years old in good health. The CDR3 runs from the conserved cysteine through the conserved F or W. A D gene is named only where the DNA matches it firmly. Where a row states a size, it is once, few, many or the class of an expanded clone; other rows omit it.

j_gene: TRBJ2-7
v_gene: TRBV7-9
abundance: -
d_gene: -
CDR3aa: CASSLTGPSSEQYF
CDR3nt: TGTGCCAGCAGCTTGACGGGGCCCTCCTCCGAGCAGTACTTC

j_gene: TRBJ2-7
v_gene: TRBV28
abundance: -
d_gene: TRBD2
CDR3aa: CASSLAGSGRAEQYF
CDR3nt: TGTGCCAGCAGCTTAGCGGGGAGCGGGAGAGCCGAGCAGTACTTC

j_gene: TRBJ1-6
v_gene: TRBV5-1
abundance: -
d_gene: -
CDR3aa: CASSRDTINSPLHF
CDR3nt: TGCGCCAGCAGCCGGGACACGATCAATTCACCCCTCCACTTT

j_gene: TRBJ2-1
v_gene: TRBV7-2
abundance: -
d_gene: TRBD2
CDR3aa: CASSPLAGAYEQFF
CDR3nt: TGTGCCAGCAGCCCATTAGCGGGAGCCTATGAGCAGTTCTTC

j_gene: TRBJ1-1
v_gene: TRBV28
abundance: -
d_gene: TRBD1
CDR3aa: CASNSPAGGFEAFF
CDR3nt: TGTGCCAGCAATTCCCCGGCAGGGGGCTTTGAAGCTTTCTTT

j_gene: TRBJ1-2
v_gene: TRBV5-4
abundance: -
d_gene: TRBD1
CDR3aa: CASTLGGTGGNYGYTF
CDR3nt: TGTGCCAGCACCCTTGGTGGGACAGGGGGGAACTATGGCTACACCTTC

j_gene: TRBJ1-4
v_gene: TRBV10-2
abundance: -
d_gene: -
CDR3aa: CASTRGFNEKLFF
CDR3nt: TGCGCCAGCACTCGGGGTTTTAATGAAAAACTGTTTTTT

j_gene: TRBJ2-3
v_gene: TRBV9
abundance: once
d_gene: -
CDR3aa: CASSVGNPEPDTQYF
CDR3nt: TGTGCCAGCAGCGTAGGAAACCCAGAACCAGATACGCAGTATTTT

j_gene: TRBJ2-3
v_gene: TRBV11-2
abundance: -
d_gene: TRBD2
CDR3aa: CASSFGLAGGTDTQYF
CDR3nt: TGTGCCAGCAGCTTTGGTCTAGCGGGGGGCACAGATACGCAGTATTTT

j_gene: TRBJ2-1
v_gene: TRBV6-5
abundance: -
d_gene: -
CDR3aa: CASSQGLEQFF
CDR3nt: TGTGCCAGCAGTCAGGGGCTGGAGCAGTTCTTC

j_gene: TRBJ2-1
v_gene: TRBV4-1
abundance: -
d_gene: -
CDR3aa: CASSRDYNEQFF
CDR3nt: TGCGCCAGCAGCCGAGACTACAATGAGCAGTTCTTC

j_gene: TRBJ2-5
v_gene: TRBV28
abundance: -
d_gene: TRBD2
CDR3aa: CASSFLASGNQETQYF
CDR3nt: TGTGCCAGCAGTTTCCTTGCCAGCGGGAATCAAGAGACCCAGTACTTC

j_gene: TRBJ1-5
v_gene: TRBV6-1
abundance: -
d_gene: -
CDR3aa: CASSEAFVNQPQHF
CDR3nt: TGTGCCAGCAGTGAAGCGTTTGTTAATCAGCCCCAGCATTTT

j_gene: TRBJ2-5
v_gene: TRBV7-8
abundance: -
d_gene: -
CDR3aa: CASSLGHQETQYF
CDR3nt: TGTGCCAGCAGCTTAGGGCATCAAGAGACCCAGTACTTC

j_gene: TRBJ2-2
v_gene: TRBV7-7
abundance: -
d_gene: -
CDR3aa: CASSLGGTGELFF
CDR3nt: TGTGCTAGCAGCTTAGGAGGGACCGGGGAGCTGTTTTTT

j_gene: TRBJ2-5
v_gene: TRBV6-1
abundance: -
d_gene: -
CDR3aa: CASSGLGELETQYF
CDR3nt: TGTGCCAGCAGTGGCCTAGGGGAATTGGAGACCCAGTACTTC

j_gene: TRBJ2-1
v_gene: TRBV5-1
abundance: -
d_gene: -
CDR3aa: CASSLGGLRDNEQFF
CDR3nt: TGCGCCAGCAGCTTGGGGGGCCTTAGGGACAATGAGCAGTTCTTC

j_gene: TRBJ2-4
v_gene: TRBV28
abundance: -
d_gene: TRBD1
CDR3aa: CASSLFRQGRPPLAKNIQYF
CDR3nt: TGTGCCAGCAGTTTATTCAGACAGGGGAGGCCTCCCCTAGCCAAAAACATTCAGTACTTC

j_gene: TRBJ1-1
v_gene: TRBV29-1
abundance: once
d_gene: -
CDR3aa: CSVFRGGTEAFF
CDR3nt: TGCAGCGTTTTTCGGGGGGGCACTGAAGCTTTCTTT

j_gene: TRBJ2-1
v_gene: TRBV2
abundance: once
d_gene: TRBD2
CDR3aa: CASSVASGGSYNEQFF
CDR3nt: TGTGCCAGCAGTGTGGCTAGCGGGGGGTCCTACAATGAGCAGTTCTTC

j_gene: TRBJ1-2
v_gene: TRBV5-1
abundance: -
d_gene: -
CDR3aa: CASSSDRNGGYTF
CDR3nt: TGCGCCAGCAGTTCCGACAGGAACGGCGGCTACACCTTC

j_gene: TRBJ2-7
v_gene: TRBV18
abundance: -
d_gene: -
CDR3aa: CASSLLARASEQYF
CDR3nt: TGTGCCAGCTCCCTCCTGGCCAGGGCGTCCGAGCAGTACTTC

j_gene: TRBJ2-7
v_gene: TRBV11-2
abundance: -
d_gene: TRBD1
CDR3aa: CASSARDRNYEQYF
CDR3nt: TGTGCCAGCAGCGCACGGGACAGAAACTACGAGCAGTACTTC

j_gene: TRBJ2-2
v_gene: TRBV6-5
abundance: -
d_gene: -
CDR3aa: CASKPGQHTGELFF
CDR3nt: TGTGCCAGCAAGCCGGGACAACACACCGGGGAGCTGTTTTTT

j_gene: TRBJ2-2
v_gene: TRBV4-1
abundance: -
d_gene: TRBD1
CDR3aa: CASSLSGGQGALNTGELFF
CDR3nt: TGCGCCAGCAGCCTAAGTGGCGGACAGGGGGCTCTGAACACCGGGGAGCTGTTTTTT

j_gene: TRBJ1-6
v_gene: TRBV2
abundance: -
d_gene: -
CDR3aa: CATRGGPQGPLHF
CDR3nt: TGTGCCACCCGTGGAGGCCCTCAAGGCCCCCTCCACTTT

j_gene: TRBJ1-2
v_gene: TRBV15
abundance: -
d_gene: -
CDR3aa: CATSRDEGPYGYTF
CDR3nt: TGTGCCACCAGCAGAGATGAGGGGCCTTATGGCTACACCTTC

j_gene: TRBJ2-2
v_gene: TRBV28
abundance: -
d_gene: -
CDR3aa: CASTPRAATGELFF
CDR3nt: TGTGCCAGCACCCCTCGGGCAGCCACCGGGGAGCTGTTTTTT

j_gene: TRBJ1-3
v_gene: TRBV7-2
abundance: -
d_gene: -
CDR3aa: CASRLGAGVGNTIYF
CDR3nt: TGTGCCTCACGATTAGGGGCAGGGGTAGGGAACACCATATATTTT

j_gene: TRBJ1-1
v_gene: TRBV16
abundance: -
d_gene: TRBD1
CDR3aa: CASSRYGQGWGEAFF
CDR3nt: TGTGCCAGCAGCCGATACGGACAGGGATGGGGAGAAGCTTTCTTT

j_gene: TRBJ1-1
v_gene: TRBV30
abundance: -
d_gene: -
CDR3aa: CAWTPWRTALGGNTEAFF
CDR3nt: TGTGCCTGGACCCCTTGGCGGACAGCACTTGGTGGGAACACTGAAGCTTTCTTT

j_gene: TRBJ2-7
v_gene: TRBV6-1
abundance: -
d_gene: -
CDR3aa: CASSEARPYEQYF
CDR3nt: TGTGCCAGCAGTGAAGCGCGGCCATACGAGCAGTACTTC

j_gene: TRBJ1-5
v_gene: TRBV2
abundance: -
d_gene: -
CDR3aa: CASSEASKVGRAQPQHF
CDR3nt: TGTGCCAGCAGTGAAGCGAGTAAAGTGGGGAGGGCTCAGCCCCAGCATTTT

j_gene: TRBJ1-4
v_gene: TRBV6-1
abundance: -
d_gene: -
CDR3aa: CASSDGTNEKLFF
CDR3nt: TGTGCCAGCAGTGATGGAACTAATGAAAAACTGTTTTTT

j_gene: TRBJ2-1
v_gene: TRBV4-2
abundance: once
d_gene: TRBD2
CDR3aa: CASSQELAGAGGYNEQFF
CDR3nt: TGTGCCAGCAGCCAAGAACTAGCGGGGGCTGGTGGGTACAATGAGCAGTTCTTC

j_gene: TRBJ2-7
v_gene: TRBV11-2
abundance: -
d_gene: -
CDR3aa: CASSSRQEPSYEQYF
CDR3nt: TGTGCCAGCAGCTCCAGACAGGAACCTTCCTACGAGCAGTACTTC

j_gene: TRBJ1-2
v_gene: TRBV11-2
abundance: -
d_gene: -
CDR3aa: CASSRETAGERYYGYTF
CDR3nt: TGTGCCAGCAGCCGAGAGACGGCAGGGGAAAGATACTATGGCTACACCTTC

j_gene: TRBJ2-7
v_gene: TRBV5-1
abundance: -
d_gene: -
CDR3aa: CASSLAGTQDYEQYF
CDR3nt: TGCGCCAGCAGCCTCGCCGGGACTCAGGACTACGAGCAGTACTTC

j_gene: TRBJ1-4
v_gene: TRBV30
abundance: -
d_gene: -
CDR3aa: CAWSVRGHPREKLFF
CDR3nt: TGTGCCTGGAGTGTACGAGGGCACCCCAGGGAAAAACTGTTTTTT

j_gene: TRBJ2-7
v_gene: TRBV7-8
abundance: -
d_gene: TRBD1
CDR3aa: CASALGQSYEQYF
CDR3nt: TGTGCCAGTGCTCTGGGACAGTCCTACGAGCAGTACTTC

j_gene: TRBJ1-4
v_gene: TRBV4-3
abundance: -
d_gene: -
CDR3aa: CASSQDNSFEKLFF
CDR3nt: TGCGCCAGCAGCCAAGACAACAGTTTCGAAAAACTGTTTTTT

j_gene: TRBJ1-1
v_gene: TRBV10-3
abundance: once
d_gene: TRBD1
CDR3aa: CATGDRGFIEAFF
CDR3nt: TGTGCCACAGGGGACAGGGGGTTTATTGAAGCTTTCTTT

j_gene: TRBJ1-1
v_gene: TRBV16
abundance: -
d_gene: TRBD1
CDR3aa: CASSHTGGADTEAFF
CDR3nt: TGTGCCAGCAGCCATACAGGGGGAGCGGACACTGAAGCTTTCTTT

j_gene: TRBJ2-2
v_gene: TRBV5-1
abundance: -
d_gene: -
CDR3aa: CASSPRVAGELFF
CDR3nt: TGCGCCAGCAGTCCCAGGGTAGCCGGGGAGCTGTTTTTT

j_gene: TRBJ2-7
v_gene: TRBV11-2
abundance: -
d_gene: TRBD1
CDR3aa: CASSLTGNLPSYEQYF
CDR3nt: TGTGCCAGCAGCTTGACAGGGAACCTCCCCTCCTACGAGCAGTACTTC

j_gene: TRBJ2-2
v_gene: TRBV2
abundance: -
d_gene: -
CDR3aa: CASIFQMNTGELFF
CDR3nt: TGTGCCAGCATATTTCAGATGAACACCGGGGAGCTGTTTTTT

j_gene: TRBJ2-1
v_gene: TRBV4-3
abundance: -
d_gene: TRBD2
CDR3aa: CASSPRGGDWYNEQFF
CDR3nt: TGCGCCAGCAGCCCCCGCGGGGGAGACTGGTACAATGAGCAGTTCTTC

j_gene: TRBJ2-7
v_gene: TRBV14
abundance: -
d_gene: TRBD1
CDR3aa: CASSPLDRVFYEQYF
CDR3nt: TGTGCCAGCAGCCCTTTGGACAGGGTTTTCTACGAGCAGTACTTC

j_gene: TRBJ1-2
v_gene: TRBV2
abundance: -
d_gene: -
CDR3aa: CASSEAQNYGYTF
CDR3nt: TGTGCCAGCAGTGAAGCGCAAAACTATGGCTACACCTTC